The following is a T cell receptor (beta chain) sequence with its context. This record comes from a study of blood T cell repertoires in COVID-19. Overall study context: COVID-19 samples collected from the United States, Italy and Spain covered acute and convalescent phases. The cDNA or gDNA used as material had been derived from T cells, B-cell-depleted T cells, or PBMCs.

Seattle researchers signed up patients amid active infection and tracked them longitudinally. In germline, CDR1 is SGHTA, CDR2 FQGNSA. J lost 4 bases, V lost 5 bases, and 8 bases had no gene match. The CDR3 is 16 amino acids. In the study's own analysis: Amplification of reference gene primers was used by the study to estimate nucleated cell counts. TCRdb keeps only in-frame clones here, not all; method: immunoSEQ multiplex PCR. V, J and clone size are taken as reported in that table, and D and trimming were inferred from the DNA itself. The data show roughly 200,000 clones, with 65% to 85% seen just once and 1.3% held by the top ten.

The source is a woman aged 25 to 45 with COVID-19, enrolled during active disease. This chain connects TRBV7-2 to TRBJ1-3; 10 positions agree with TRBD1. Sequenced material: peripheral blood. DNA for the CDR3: TGTGCCAGCAGCGGACGGGACAGGGGCGAAGGAAACACCATATATTTT. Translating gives CASSGRDRGEGNTIYF.